This TCR beta chain was recorded in a study of T-cell reconstitution after alpha-beta-depleted transplantation in children. General study findings and limits: Diversity and T-cell counts at one year after transplant derived mostly from new T cells. About two months after transplant, alpha-beta T cells reportedly came from several hundred expanded graft clones. The high TCRbeta diversity at day 60 in some patients came from surviving recipient T cells and thymic progenitors.

Using unique molecular identifiers, the investigators prepared the TCRbeta library. TCRdb itself ran the PCR reads through MiXCR, one entry per CDR3 protein. The sample gives around 270,000 distinct CDR3 sequences, almost 8% of which show up once; approximately 9.1% is in the top ten. This clonotype was observed many times. Its antigen is currently unknown. The J segment lost 3 bases and the V segment lost 8 bases, leaving 4 bases of the junction unmatched. The germline V gene has CDR1 SNHLY and CDR2 FYNNEI. There are 13 residues in the CDR3. This receptor was obtained from a female patient aged 2 to 10 who had a stem cell transplant for Fanconi anemia, so the T cells may come from the graft donor. V usage is TRBV2 and J usage is TRBJ1-3; TRBD1 aligns across 7 bases. The source material was peripheral blood, sampled 360 days after TCRalphabeta/CD19-depleted stem cell transplant. CDR3 DNA: TGTGCCAGCTACAGGGGTTATGGAAACACCATATATTTT. It encodes CASYRGYGNTIYF.